This T cell receptor (beta chain) was profiled in a study of T cell responses to AZD1222 COVID-19 vaccine. The protocol was immunoSEQ multiplex PCR, while the TCRdb copy is restricted to in-frame clones and leaves out a portion. The sample carries about 200,000 clones, 85% to 90% recorded once. The length of the CDR3 is 15 residues. Germline CDR1 SGHAT, CDR2 FQNNGV. V lost 4 bases to trimming and J lost 2 bases; unmatched junction nucleotides: 6. Study-level results: Dominant at 160-218 and 743-854, vaccine-associated CD4 TCRs also spanned spike. White British people made up most donors, females outnumbered males, and clonal diversity was possibly underestimated. At baseline, just a handful of AZD1222 recipients tested seropositive.

With respect to this clone: Its target is unknown.

The origin of this receptor is an adult in good health. The source material was peripheral blood, sampled on day 0 of AZD1222 vaccination. This chain connects TRBV11-2 to TRBJ2-7; 9 bases match TRBD1. CDR3 in DNA: TGTGCCAGCAGCTCACTCCGGGACAGGGCCTACGAGCAGTACTTC. It yields the protein CASSSLRDRAYEQYF.